This T cell receptor beta chain was captured by sequencing in a study of T-cell reconstitution after alpha-beta-depleted transplantation in children. The germline V gene has CDR1 SGHTA and CDR2 FQGNSA. CDR3 length: 15 residues. V was trimmed by 7 bases and J by 4 bases, leaving 19 bases between them. General study results and limits: The authors attributed T-cell counts and diversity one year after transplant mostly to newly produced T cells. In patients about two months after transplant, alpha-beta T cells reportedly arose from several hundred expanded graft clones. For some patients, TCRbeta diversity was high at day 60 because of recipient T cells and thymic progenitors that survived.

Regarding this clonotype: Its antigen remains unknown.

As it was prepared, the TCRbeta library received unique molecular identifiers. TCRdb analysed the PCR reads with MiXCR anew, one entry per CDR3 protein. The sample shows about 610,000 distinct CDR3 sequences, 20% to 30% of them seen only once. This receptor was identified in a boy in the first two years of life with Wiskott-Aldrich syndrome, due to receive a stem cell transplant. The V and J genes are TRBV7-2 and TRBJ1-2; D not certain. This specimen consisted of PBMCs, obtained before TCRalphabeta/CD19-depleted stem cell transplant. CDR3: CASTRNIGIIYGYTF. The DNA of the CDR3 is TGTGCCAGCACCCGAAACATTGGAATTATCTATGGCTACACCTTC.